Below, 26 T cell receptor beta chains from the same sample are listed, as sequenced in a study of brain T cells in children with intractable seizures. Using immunoSEQ multiplex PCR, the repertoire was profiled, and TCRdb retains in-frame clones only, with some absent. The data hold 340,000 or so clones, with about 94% observed a single time. The time point was: blood from clinic visit 5 months post-surgery; TSC patient then seizure free. The sequences come from peripheral blood, collected 4 to 5 months after surgery. The source is a boy under three years old with tuberous sclerosis and intractable seizures.

The chain combines TRBV5-6 with TRBJ1-2, with TRBD1 matching 7 bases. Germline values: CDR1 SGHDT, CDR2 YYEEEE. V shed 4 bases, J shed 1 base, and the junction held 7 bases outside the gene matches. The CDR3 is 15 residues long. DNA for the CDR3: TGTGCCAGCAGCCGGCCTCAGGGGGTTAACTATGGCTACACCTTC. The encoded protein is CASSRPQGVNYGYTF.

The gene calls are TRBV5-1 and TRBJ2-5; D is unclear. Trimming took off 4 bases at V and 3 bases at J, with 16 bases between the two ends. This CDR3 has 15 residues. Germline lookup yields CDR1 SGHRS and CDR2 YFSETQ. This CDR3 is CASSQNSEPKETQYF. CDR3 nucleotides: TGCGCCAGCAGCCAAAACTCCGAACCCAAAGAGACCCAGTACTTC.

The chain joins TRBV5-8 to TRBJ1-2; D is unclear. The V gene's germline CDR1 is SGHTS and CDR2 YDEGEE. The CDR3 has 12 residues. V lost 1 base and J 5 bases, leaving 6 bases between the germline ends. In DNA form, the CDR3 reads TGTGCCAGCAGCTTGACGGCGTATGGCTACACCTTC. This sequence encodes CASSLTAYGYTF.

CDR3 in DNA: TGTGCCAGCAGTTTATTGGGGCCAGGGCCGATGAACACTGAAGCTTTCTTT. Translating it yields CASSLLGPGPMNTEAFF. This chain links TRBV27 with TRBJ1-1; TRBD1 is a possible D gene (5 bases). Trimming stripped 1 base from V and 0 bases from J, with 15 bases between. The CDR3 is 17 residues long. Germline-derived CDR1 and CDR2 are MNHEY and SMNVEV (reference sequence).

The CDR3, as DNA: TGTGCCAGCAGCCAAGCTCTAACTACTACCCAGTACTTC. It codes for CASSQALTTTQYF. The chain is built from TRBV14 and TRBJ2-5, with D unresolved. Trimming removed 1 base from V and 8 bases from J, with 11 bases in between. The CDR3 is made up of 13 amino acids. The germline gives CDR1 SGHDN, CDR2 FVKESK.

This chain connects TRBV27 to TRBJ2-1, with D possibly being TRBD1 or TRBD2 (5 bases each). Between the trimmed V and J ends, which lost 6 bases and 2 bases, there was a span of 14 bases. The CDR3 is 15 residues long. The germline V gene has CDR1 MNHEY and CDR2 SMNVEV (reference sequence). Here the CDR3 reads CASSPGAFPYNEQFF. The CDR3 region has the DNA TGTGCCAGCAGCCCCGGGGCTTTTCCCTACAATGAGCAGTTCTTC.

The V gene is TRBV30, the J gene TRBJ1-1; 10 positions agree with TRBD1. The CDR3 contains 16 residues. J gave up 0 bases and V 2 bases, and 6 bases lay outside the gene matches. Germline CDR1 reads GTSNPN; CDR2 reads SVGIG (reference sequence). The CDR3 region is CAWSTDRGGLNTEAFF. In nucleotides, the CDR3 is TGTGCCTGGAGTACGGACAGGGGGGGTTTGAACACTGAAGCTTTCTTT.

The J gene is TRBJ2-7, the V gene TRBV11-2, with D possibly TRBD1 on 5 matching bases. CDR1 and CDR2 (germline): SGHAT, FQNNGV. V dropped 3 bases and J dropped 3 bases, with 12 bases sitting between them. The CDR3 sequence is 14 residues long. CDR3 coding DNA: TGTGCCAGCAGCTTTCAGGGCCTCCTCTACGAGCAGTACTTC. Translated, it gives CASSFQGLLYEQYF.

With respect to this clone: The sample contains more than one DNA sequence encoding this CDR3. The genes are TRBV5-1 and TRBJ2-2; the D gene is possibly TRBD1 (7 bases). Deletions cut 0 bases from V and 7 bases from J, with 10 bases between. Germline V CDR1 and CDR2: SGHRS, YFSETQ. This CDR3 region has 14 residues. The CDR3 sequence is CASSLGQGGGELFF. The CDR3 nucleotides read TGCGCCAGCAGCTTGGGACAGGGAGGCGGGGAGCTGTTTTTT.

This clone was observed a handful of times. This chain links TRBV7-9 with TRBJ2-7; TRBD2 might be the D (6 bases). V lost 5 bases, J lost 9 bases, and 17 bases lay in between. CDR1 is SEHNR, CDR2 FQNEAQ, per germline (reference sequence). The CDR3 totals 13 residues. CDR3 sequence: CASSGGGQIAQYF. CDR3 in DNA: TGTGCCAGCAGCGGAGGAGGGCAGATCGCGCAGTACTTC.

The chain carries TRBV27 and TRBJ2-7, with 7 bases identical to TRBD2. Germline CDR1 reads MNHEY; CDR2 reads SMNVEV (reference sequence). The CDR3 runs to 14 residues. The V and J ends lost 3 bases and 6 bases, in that order; junction bases with no gene match: 8. CDR3 nucleotides: TGTGCCAGCAGTTTGGGAGGGCCTGATTCCGAGCAGTACTTC. Encoded protein: CASSLGGPDSEQYF.

This chain uses TRBV5-4 with TRBJ1-2, with D possibly TRBD1 on 5 matching bases. CDR1 is SGHNT, CDR2 YYREEE, per germline (reference sequence). The CDR3 runs 17 residues. V lost 0 bases and J 1 base, leaving 16 bases between the germline ends. CDR3 sequence reads: CASSLGGDVNLNYGYTF. CDR3 nucleotides: TGTGCCAGCAGCTTGGGGGGGGACGTTAACCTTAACTATGGCTACACCTTC.

This clone appeared a few times. J is TRBJ2-7 and V is TRBV6-5, with 14 bases that match TRBD2. Trimming cost V 2 bases and J 5 bases; bases outside gene matches: 2. The CDR3 consists of 15 residues. CDR1 is MNHEY, CDR2 SVGAGI, per germline. CDR3 sequence reads: CASSYGTSGSNEQYF. Written as DNA, the CDR3 is TGTGCCAGCAGTTACGGGACTAGCGGGAGTAACGAGCAGTACTTC.

V is TRBV5-4 and J is TRBJ2-1; 7 bases line up with TRBD2. Germline-derived CDR1 and CDR2 are SGHNT and YYREEE (reference sequence). The CDR3 spans 15 residues. The V segment lost 2 bases and the J segment 3 bases; nucleotides outside the gene matches: 5. Here the CDR3 reads CASSFELAVYNEQFF. DNA of the CDR3: TGTGCCAGCAGCTTCGAGCTAGCGGTCTACAATGAGCAGTTCTTC.

The chain uses TRBV18 and TRBJ1-1, with a weak D call TRBD1 (5 bases). Trimming stripped 4 bases from V and 1 base from J, with 13 bases between. CDR1 is KGHSH and CDR2 is LQKENI in the germline V gene. The length of the CDR3 is 15 residues. DNA for the CDR3: TGTGCCAGCTCACGCCTCGGGACGGGGAACACTGAAGCTTTCTTT. Translating it yields CASSRLGTGNTEAFF.

This clone was recorded once. The chain joins TRBV2 to TRBJ2-7; perhaps TRBD1 as D (6 bases). The V gene's germline CDR1 is SNHLY and CDR2 FYNNEI. V was pared by 7 bases and J by 5 bases, with 27 bases between. The CDR3 loop spans 17 amino acids. CDR3 sequence reads: CASTPWGWDTRVDEQYF. The CDR3 DNA follows: TGTGCCAGCACCCCCTGGGGCTGGGACACAAGGGTCGACGAGCAGTACTTC.

This chain joins TRBV28 and TRBJ1-2; the D gene is possibly TRBD1 (6 bases). The CDR3 is made up of 16 amino acids. Trimming cost V 8 bases and J 4 bases, with 23 bases left between them. Germline CDR1 is MDHEN and CDR2 is SYDVKM. The CDR3 coding sequence is TGTGCCAGCTTTCGACCGGGACATTGGACTCCCTATGGCTACACCTTC. Its protein is CASFRPGHWTPYGYTF.

The chain carries TRBV25-1 and TRBJ2-2, with 7 bases fitting TRBD1. Germline V lookup: CDR1 MGHDK, CDR2 SYGVNS. The V and J ends lost 3 bases and 6 bases, in that order; junction bases with no gene match: 1. The CDR3 loop spans 13 amino acids. Here the CDR3 reads CASSETGPGELFF. The CDR3 nucleotides read TGTGCCAGCAGTGAGACAGGGCCCGGGGAGCTGTTTTTT.

The chain uses TRBV10-3 and TRBJ2-1; D gene unclear. Germline-derived CDR1 and CDR2 are ENHRY and SYGVKD. The CDR3 totals 14 residues. V lost 6 bases and J lost 0, with 9 bases in between. The DNA of the CDR3 is TGTGCCATCAGGAGCCCCGGCTCCTACAATGAGCAGTTCTTC. Protein: CAIRSPGSYNEQFF.

The rearrangement joins TRBV18 to TRBJ2-3; 7 nucleotides match TRBD1. CDR3 length: 16 amino acids. With 4 bases clipped from V and 0 bases from J, the junction kept 7 bases outside the gene matches. Germline-derived CDR1 and CDR2 are KGHSH and LQKENI. The CDR3 reads CASSRSTGSSTDTQYF. DNA of the CDR3: TGTGCCAGCTCACGGTCGACAGGGTCTAGCACAGATACGCAGTATTTT.

The chain joins TRBV3-1 (or the pseudogene TRBV3-2) to TRBJ1-6; TRBD1 aligns across 7 bases. J lost 5 bases, V lost 6 bases, and 7 bases had no gene match. This CDR3 region has 15 residues. Looked up from germline, CDR1 is LGHDT and CDR2 is YNNKEL (reference sequence). Here the CDR3 reads CASSLGGSNNSPLHF. CDR3 coding DNA: TGTGCCAGCAGTCTAGGGGGCTCTAATAATTCACCCCTCCACTTT.

V and J are TRBV5-1 and TRBJ1-5, with D maybe TRBD1 (5 bases). V dropped 0 bases and J dropped 6 bases, with 10 bases sitting between them. This CDR3 has 14 residues. CDR1 is SGHRS, CDR2 YFSETQ, per germline. DNA for the CDR3: TGCGCCAGCAGCTTGGAATGGGGGGGTCAGCCCCAGCATTTT. Its protein product is CASSLEWGGQPQHF.

This chain uses TRBV19 with TRBJ1-5; 9 positions match TRBD1. The V gene end was trimmed by 5 bases and the J gene end by 4 bases; junction bases not matched to a gene: 9. Germline V lookup: CDR1 LNHDA, CDR2 SQIVND (reference sequence). The CDR3 runs 16 residues. CDR3 DNA: TGTGCCAGTAGTTTCGGACAGGGGATAAGGAATCAGCCCCAGCATTTT. Encoded protein: CASSFGQGIRNQPQHF.

V is TRBV12-3 or TRBV12-4 and J is TRBJ1-2; 7 bases fit TRBD1. V was clipped by 5 bases and J by 6 bases; unmatched bases: 6. The CDR3 spans 13 residues. CDR3 sequence: CASSIPGQDGYTF. For the CDR3, the DNA is TGTGCCAGCAGTATCCCTGGACAGGATGGCTACACCTTC.

The chain recombines TRBV7-6 with TRBJ1-1, with D possibly being TRBD1 (5 bases). Trimming took off 1 base at V and 0 bases at J, with 15 bases between the two ends. The CDR3 runs 17 residues. Looked up from germline, CDR1 is SGHVS and CDR2 is FNYEAQ. The CDR3 DNA reads TGTGCCAGCAGCTTAGAGGCAGGGCCCATCATGAACACTGAAGCTTTCTTT. This translates into CASSLEAGPIMNTEAFF. Full variable domain (outside the CDR3, taken from reference TRBV7-6 and TRBJ1-1): GAGVSQSPRYKVTKRGQDVALRCDPISGHVSLYWYRQALGQGPEFLTYFNYEAQQDKSGLPNDRFSAERPEGSISTLTIQRTEQRDSAMYRCASSLEAGPIMNTEAFFGQGTRLTVV.

This clone was observed a single time. This chain connects TRBV5-4 to TRBJ1-1; D is possibly TRBD1 (5 bases). The CDR3 sequence is 15 residues long. In germline, CDR1 is SGHNT, CDR2 YYREEE (reference sequence). The V end was cut by 1 base, the J end by 3 bases, with 13 bases between. The CDR3 DNA sequence: TGTGCCAGCAGCTTGAGCGGGGACGGATACACTGAAGCTTTCTTT. It yields the protein CASSLSGDGYTEAFF.